The rows below give T cell receptor beta chains drawn from one sample of a study of cytotoxic CD8 clonotypes in ibrutinib-treated CLL. TCRdb's table, derived via immunoSEQ multiplex PCR, lists solely in-frame clones and lacks some. The repertoire holds about 44,000 clones, with 69% as singletons. This specimen consisted of PBMCs, obtained after 12 months of ibrutinib treatment. These receptor sequences come from a human donor with chronic lymphocytic leukemia. CDR3s include the opening cysteine and the closing phenylalanine or tryptophan. Each record gives: clone size, J gene, D gene, V gene, CDR3 protein. The D gene is left open where the match is weak. Clone size is shown for a subset of rows, as once, few, many or a class of expanded clone.

abundance: .; j_gene: TRBJ2-1; d_gene: .; v_gene: TRBV7-2; CDR3aa: CASSAPDIRGPYNEQFF
abundance: few; j_gene: TRBJ2-7; d_gene: TRBD1; v_gene: TRBV28; CDR3aa: CASSLAGQDAYEQYF
abundance: .; j_gene: TRBJ2-5; d_gene: .; v_gene: TRBV11-2; CDR3aa: CASSSEWGRASQETQYF
abundance: .; j_gene: TRBJ2-1; d_gene: .; v_gene: TRBV23-1; CDR3aa: CASSQYVRGSGEQFF
abundance: .; j_gene: TRBJ1-2; d_gene: TRBD1; v_gene: TRBV5-1; CDR3aa: CASSLGTGGVYFYPYGYTF
abundance: .; j_gene: TRBJ2-5; d_gene: TRBD2; v_gene: TRBV7-9; CDR3aa: CASRDGLAQRSQYF
abundance: .; j_gene: TRBJ1-5; d_gene: .; v_gene: TRBV19; CDR3aa: CASSWGGGSNQPQHF
abundance: .; j_gene: TRBJ2-1; d_gene: .; v_gene: TRBV19; CDR3aa: CASSIGAENEQFF
abundance: .; j_gene: TRBJ2-3; d_gene: .; v_gene: TRBV4-2; CDR3aa: CASSLTSRGTDTQYF
abundance: .; j_gene: TRBJ1-4; d_gene: .; v_gene: TRBV18; CDR3aa: CASSRAGNNEKLFF
abundance: .; j_gene: TRBJ1-5; d_gene: .; v_gene: TRBV19; CDR3aa: CASTRDGINQPQHF
abundance: once; j_gene: TRBJ2-4; d_gene: .; v_gene: TRBV9; CDR3aa: CASSAGTVQGTKNIQYF
abundance: .; j_gene: TRBJ1-2; d_gene: TRBD1; v_gene: TRBV7-8; CDR3aa: CASSLGQRKANYGYTF
abundance: .; j_gene: TRBJ2-1; d_gene: .; v_gene: TRBV18; CDR3aa: CASSPGRYNEQFF
abundance: .; j_gene: TRBJ2-5; d_gene: TRBD2; v_gene: TRBV5-1; CDR3aa: CASRDTGTSAETQYF
abundance: .; j_gene: TRBJ2-1; d_gene: TRBD2; v_gene: TRBV5-1; CDR3aa: CASSRAGWANEQFF
abundance: .; j_gene: TRBJ1-1; d_gene: .; v_gene: TRBV23-1; CDR3aa: CASSPRDKGTEAFF
abundance: .; j_gene: TRBJ1-2; d_gene: .; v_gene: TRBV2; CDR3aa: CASSDPGTYGYTF
abundance: .; j_gene: TRBJ1-2; d_gene: .; v_gene: TRBV5-8; CDR3aa: CASSLAQTYGYTF
abundance: .; j_gene: TRBJ2-3; d_gene: .; v_gene: TRBV5-1; CDR3aa: CASSLDPDTQYF
abundance: .; j_gene: TRBJ2-1; d_gene: .; v_gene: TRBV2; CDR3aa: CASNPDGYNEQFF
abundance: .; j_gene: TRBJ2-3; d_gene: .; v_gene: TRBV19; CDR3aa: CASNIIGGSDTQYF
abundance: few; j_gene: TRBJ1-6; d_gene: .; v_gene: TRBV5-1; CDR3aa: CASSFGGGDSPLHF
abundance: .; j_gene: TRBJ1-2; d_gene: TRBD1; v_gene: TRBV28; CDR3aa: CASARSGTGELLNYGYTF
abundance: few; j_gene: TRBJ2-2; d_gene: .; v_gene: TRBV19; CDR3aa: CASSIGRGADTGELFF
abundance: .; j_gene: TRBJ2-1; d_gene: .; v_gene: TRBV11-1; CDR3aa: CASSLDPRNEQFF
abundance: .; j_gene: TRBJ2-2; d_gene: .; v_gene: TRBV6-1; CDR3aa: CASTFLKNTGELFF
abundance: .; j_gene: TRBJ2-5; d_gene: TRBD1; v_gene: TRBV14; CDR3aa: CASSQRTGYETQYF
abundance: few; j_gene: TRBJ2-5; d_gene: .; v_gene: TRBV5-1; CDR3aa: CASSLVGRKETQYF
abundance: .; j_gene: TRBJ1-1; d_gene: TRBD1; v_gene: TRBV5-1; CDR3aa: CASSLTTGVNTEAFF
abundance: .; j_gene: TRBJ1-4; d_gene: .; v_gene: TRBV5-1; CDR3aa: CASSPGQPGEKLFF
abundance: few; j_gene: TRBJ1-6; d_gene: .; v_gene: TRBV15; CDR3aa: CATSPLPRGPLHF
abundance: .; j_gene: TRBJ2-3; d_gene: .; v_gene: TRBV15; CDR3aa: CATSRDQEGTQYF
abundance: .; j_gene: TRBJ2-5; d_gene: TRBD1; v_gene: TRBV9; CDR3aa: CASSSPQGPPQYF
abundance: once; j_gene: TRBJ1-5; d_gene: .; v_gene: TRBV11-2; CDR3aa: CASSLGAQYSNQPQHF
abundance: .; j_gene: TRBJ2-7; d_gene: .; v_gene: TRBV11-2; CDR3aa: CASSSPDEQYF
abundance: .; j_gene: TRBJ2-2; d_gene: TRBD2; v_gene: TRBV5-4; CDR3aa: CASSLGGLAGGSTGELFF
abundance: .; j_gene: TRBJ2-5; d_gene: .; v_gene: TRBV13; CDR3aa: CASSLIADGETQYF
abundance: .; j_gene: TRBJ2-3; d_gene: TRBD2; v_gene: TRBV30; CDR3aa: CAWSVRRTSGSTDTQYF
abundance: .; j_gene: TRBJ2-1; d_gene: TRBD1; v_gene: TRBV27; CDR3aa: CASRKRQGSYNEQFF
abundance: .; j_gene: TRBJ2-2; d_gene: TRBD2; v_gene: TRBV5-4; CDR3aa: CASSLIAGGRVTGELFF
abundance: .; j_gene: TRBJ2-3; d_gene: TRBD1; v_gene: TRBV5-1; CDR3aa: CASSWDRAPTDTQYF
abundance: .; j_gene: TRBJ1-2; d_gene: .; v_gene: TRBV9; CDR3aa: CASSSRIGTLYCGYTF
abundance: few; j_gene: TRBJ1-2; d_gene: .; v_gene: TRBV4-2; CDR3aa: CASSQEEANYGYTF
abundance: .; j_gene: TRBJ2-7; d_gene: .; v_gene: TRBV5-4; CDR3aa: CASSRTGYEQYF
abundance: .; j_gene: TRBJ2-3; d_gene: .; v_gene: TRBV7-9; CDR3aa: CASSLGGWNTQYF
abundance: few; j_gene: TRBJ1-1; d_gene: .; v_gene: TRBV27; CDR3aa: CASRAHRGTEAFF
abundance: .; j_gene: TRBJ2-1; d_gene: TRBD2; v_gene: TRBV10-2; CDR3aa: CASKRRGGQAEQFF
abundance: .; j_gene: TRBJ1-2; d_gene: TRBD1; v_gene: TRBV28; CDR3aa: CASKGLGQGAGGYTF
abundance: .; j_gene: TRBJ2-6; d_gene: TRBD1; v_gene: TRBV12-5; CDR3aa: CASGLALTGGSGANVLTF
abundance: .; j_gene: TRBJ2-1; d_gene: .; v_gene: TRBV27; CDR3aa: CASSPPRLGAVVNEQFF
abundance: .; j_gene: TRBJ1-2; d_gene: .; v_gene: TRBV29-1; CDR3aa: CSALKNYGYTF
abundance: .; j_gene: TRBJ2-1; d_gene: .; v_gene: TRBV25-1; CDR3aa: CASSRRGRNEQFF
abundance: .; j_gene: TRBJ2-5; d_gene: .; v_gene: TRBV5-1; CDR3aa: CASSDRRGGETQYF